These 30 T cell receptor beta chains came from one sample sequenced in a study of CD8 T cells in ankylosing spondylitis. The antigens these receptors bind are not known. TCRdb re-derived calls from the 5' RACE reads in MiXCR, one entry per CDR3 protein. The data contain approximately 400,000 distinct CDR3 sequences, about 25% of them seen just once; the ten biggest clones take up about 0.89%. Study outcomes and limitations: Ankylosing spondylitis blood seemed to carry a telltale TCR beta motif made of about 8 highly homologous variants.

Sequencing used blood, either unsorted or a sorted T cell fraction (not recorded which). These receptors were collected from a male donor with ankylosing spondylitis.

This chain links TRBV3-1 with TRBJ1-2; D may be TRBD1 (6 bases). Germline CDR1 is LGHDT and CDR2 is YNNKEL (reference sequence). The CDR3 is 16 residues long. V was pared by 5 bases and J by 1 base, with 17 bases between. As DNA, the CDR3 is TGTGCCAGCAGCAACTCCGACAGGTCCTTTAACTATGGCTACACCTTC. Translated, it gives CASSNSDRSFNYGYTF.

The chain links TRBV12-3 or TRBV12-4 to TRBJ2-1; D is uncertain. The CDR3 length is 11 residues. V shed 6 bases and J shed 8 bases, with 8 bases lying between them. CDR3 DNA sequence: TGTGCCAGCAGACTCAGACATGAGCAGTTCTTC. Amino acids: CASRLRHEQFF.

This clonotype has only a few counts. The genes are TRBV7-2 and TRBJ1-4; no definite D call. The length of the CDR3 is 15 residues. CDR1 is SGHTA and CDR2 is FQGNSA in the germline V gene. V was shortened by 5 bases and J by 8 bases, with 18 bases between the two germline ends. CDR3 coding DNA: TGTGCCAGCAGCCCCTCCCCCCGGGTTGGGGAAAAACTGTTTTTT. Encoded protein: CASSPSPRVGEKLFF. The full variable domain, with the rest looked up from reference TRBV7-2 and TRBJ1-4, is GAGVSQSPSNKVTEKGKDVELRCDPISGHTALYWYRQSLGQGLEFLIYFQGNSAPDKSGLPSDRFSAERTGGSVSTLTIQRTQQEDSAVYLCASSPSPRVGEKLFFGSGTQLSVL.

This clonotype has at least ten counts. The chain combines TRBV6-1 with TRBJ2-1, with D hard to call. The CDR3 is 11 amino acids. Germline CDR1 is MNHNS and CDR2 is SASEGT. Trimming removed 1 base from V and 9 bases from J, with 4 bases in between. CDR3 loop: CASSEGGEQFF. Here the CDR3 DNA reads TGTGCCAGCAGTGAAGGGGGTGAGCAGTTCTTC.

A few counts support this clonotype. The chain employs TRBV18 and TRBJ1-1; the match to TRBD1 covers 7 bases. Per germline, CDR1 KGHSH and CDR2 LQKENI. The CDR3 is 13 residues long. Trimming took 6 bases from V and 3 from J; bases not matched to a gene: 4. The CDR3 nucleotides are TGTGCCAGCTCCCAGACAGGGCACACTGAAGCTTTCTTT. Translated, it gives CASSQTGHTEAFF.

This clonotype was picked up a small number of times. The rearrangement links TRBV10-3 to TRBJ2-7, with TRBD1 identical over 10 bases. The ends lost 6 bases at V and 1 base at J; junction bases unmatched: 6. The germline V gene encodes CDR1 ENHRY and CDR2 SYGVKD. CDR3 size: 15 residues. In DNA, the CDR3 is TGTGCCATCAGGGGGGGGACAGGGGCGTCCTACGAGCAGTACTTC. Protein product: CAIRGGTGASYEQYF.

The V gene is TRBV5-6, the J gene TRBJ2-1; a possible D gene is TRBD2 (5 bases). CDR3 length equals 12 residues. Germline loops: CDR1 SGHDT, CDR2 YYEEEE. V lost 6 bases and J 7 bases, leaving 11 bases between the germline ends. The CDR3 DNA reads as TGTGCCAGCAAACACCCGGGGAATGAGCAGTTCTTC. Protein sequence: CASKHPGNEQFF.

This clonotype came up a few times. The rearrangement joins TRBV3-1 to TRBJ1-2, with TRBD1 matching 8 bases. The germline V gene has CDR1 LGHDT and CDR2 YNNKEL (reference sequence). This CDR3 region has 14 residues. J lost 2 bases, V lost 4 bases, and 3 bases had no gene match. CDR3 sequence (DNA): TGTGCCAGCAGCCGAAGACAGGGGAACTATGGCTACACCTTC. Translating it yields CASSRRQGNYGYTF.

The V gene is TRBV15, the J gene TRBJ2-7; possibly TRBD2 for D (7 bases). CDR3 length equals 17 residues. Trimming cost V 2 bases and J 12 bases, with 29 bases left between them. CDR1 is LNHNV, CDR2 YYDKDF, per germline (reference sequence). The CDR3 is CATSRTIRDTRTSSLYV. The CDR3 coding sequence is TGTGCCACCAGCAGAACCATCCGGGACACCAGGACTAGTTCTTTGTACGTC.

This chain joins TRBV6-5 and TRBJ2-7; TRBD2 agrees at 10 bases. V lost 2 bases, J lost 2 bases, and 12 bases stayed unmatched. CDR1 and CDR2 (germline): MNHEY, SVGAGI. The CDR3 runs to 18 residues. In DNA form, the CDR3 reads TGTGCCAGCAGTTACGACCTGCCAGCGGGAGGGACCCCCTACGAGCAGTACGTC. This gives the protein CASSYDLPAGGTPYEQYV.

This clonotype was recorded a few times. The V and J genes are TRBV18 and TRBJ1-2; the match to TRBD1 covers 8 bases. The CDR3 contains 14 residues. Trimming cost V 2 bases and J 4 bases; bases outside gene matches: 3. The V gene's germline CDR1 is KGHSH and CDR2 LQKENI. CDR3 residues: CASSPGTGTYGYTF. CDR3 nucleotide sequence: TGTGCCAGCTCACCAGGGACAGGCACCTATGGCTACACCTTC.

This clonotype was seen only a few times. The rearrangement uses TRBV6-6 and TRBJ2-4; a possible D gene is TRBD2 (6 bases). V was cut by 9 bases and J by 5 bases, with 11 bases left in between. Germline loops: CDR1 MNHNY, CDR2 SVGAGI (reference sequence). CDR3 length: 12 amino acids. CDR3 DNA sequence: TGTGCCAGTCGGGACTGGGAAAACATTCAGTACTTC. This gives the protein CASRDWENIQYF.

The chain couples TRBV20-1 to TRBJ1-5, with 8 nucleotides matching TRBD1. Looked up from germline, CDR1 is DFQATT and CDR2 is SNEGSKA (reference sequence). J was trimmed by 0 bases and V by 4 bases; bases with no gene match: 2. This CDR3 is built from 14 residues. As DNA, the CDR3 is TGCAGTGCTAAGGACAGGGTTAGCAATCAGCCCCAGCATTTT. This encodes CSAKDRVSNQPQHF.

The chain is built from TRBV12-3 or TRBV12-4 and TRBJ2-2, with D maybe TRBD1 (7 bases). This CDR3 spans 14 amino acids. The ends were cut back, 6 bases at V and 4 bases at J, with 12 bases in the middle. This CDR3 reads CASRRQGGTGELFF. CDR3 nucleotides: TGTGCCAGCAGACGGCAGGGGGGCACCGGGGAGCTGTTTTTT.

This chain's CDR3 is CASSARRREREGYTF. In nucleotides, the CDR3 is TGTGCCAGCAGCGCCCGCCGAAGGGAACGAGAGGGCTACACCTTC. The genes are TRBV7-2 and TRBJ1-2; D is uncertain. V was pared by 5 bases and J by 8 bases, with 21 bases between. This CDR3 spans 15 amino acids. CDR1 and CDR2 (germline): SGHTA, FQGNSA.

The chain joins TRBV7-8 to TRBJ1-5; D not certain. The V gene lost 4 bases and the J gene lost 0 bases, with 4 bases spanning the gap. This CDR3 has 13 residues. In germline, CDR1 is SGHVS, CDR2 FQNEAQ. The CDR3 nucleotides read TGTGCCAGCAGCTACGATAGCAATCAGCCCCAGCATTTT. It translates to CASSYDSNQPQHF. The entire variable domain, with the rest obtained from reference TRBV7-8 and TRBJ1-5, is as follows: GAGVSQSPRYKVAKRGQDVALRCDPISGHVSLFWYQQALGQGPEFLTYFQNEAQLDKSGLPSDRFFAERPEGSVSTLKIQRTQQEDSAVYLCASSYDSNQPQHFGDGTRLSIL.

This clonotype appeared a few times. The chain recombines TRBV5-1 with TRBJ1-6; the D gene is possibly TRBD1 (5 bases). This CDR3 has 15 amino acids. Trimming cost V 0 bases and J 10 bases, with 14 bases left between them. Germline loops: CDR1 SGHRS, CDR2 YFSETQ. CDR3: CASSLEGDRGSPLHF. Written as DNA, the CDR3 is TGCGCCAGCAGCTTGGAGGGCGACAGAGGGTCACCCCTCCACTTT.

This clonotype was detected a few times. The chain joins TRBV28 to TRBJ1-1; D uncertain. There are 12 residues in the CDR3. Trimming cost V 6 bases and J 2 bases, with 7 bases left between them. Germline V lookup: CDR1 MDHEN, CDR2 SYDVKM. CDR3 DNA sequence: TGTGCCAGCAGAGATGTAAACACTGAAGCTTTCTTT. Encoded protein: CASRDVNTEAFF.

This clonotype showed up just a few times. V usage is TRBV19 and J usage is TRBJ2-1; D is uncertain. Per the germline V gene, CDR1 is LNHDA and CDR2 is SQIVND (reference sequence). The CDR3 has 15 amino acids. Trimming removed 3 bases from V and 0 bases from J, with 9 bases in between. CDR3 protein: CASSIVFGSYNEQFF. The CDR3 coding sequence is TGTGCCAGTAGTATTGTGTTTGGCTCCTACAATGAGCAGTTCTTC.

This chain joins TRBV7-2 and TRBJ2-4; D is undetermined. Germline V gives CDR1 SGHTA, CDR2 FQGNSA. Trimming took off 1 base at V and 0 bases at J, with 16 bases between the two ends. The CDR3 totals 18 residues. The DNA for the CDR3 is TGTGCCAGCAGCTTAGGCATAACGTCCTCCGTAGCCAAAAACATTCAGTACTTC. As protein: CASSLGITSSVAKNIQYF.

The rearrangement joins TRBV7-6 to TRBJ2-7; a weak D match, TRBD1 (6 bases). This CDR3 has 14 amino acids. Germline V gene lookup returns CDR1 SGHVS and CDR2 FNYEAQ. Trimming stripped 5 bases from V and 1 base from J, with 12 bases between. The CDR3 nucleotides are TGTGCCAGCAGCCGGGGACACTTGTCCTACGAGCAGTACTTC. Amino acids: CASSRGHLSYEQYF.

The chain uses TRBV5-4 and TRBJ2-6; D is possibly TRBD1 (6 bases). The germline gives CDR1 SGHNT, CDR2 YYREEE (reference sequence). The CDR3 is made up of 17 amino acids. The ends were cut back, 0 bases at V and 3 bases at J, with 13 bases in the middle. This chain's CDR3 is CASSLARGQSGANVLTF. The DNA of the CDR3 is TGTGCCAGCAGCTTGGCCAGGGGTCAAAGTGGGGCCAACGTCCTGACTTTC.

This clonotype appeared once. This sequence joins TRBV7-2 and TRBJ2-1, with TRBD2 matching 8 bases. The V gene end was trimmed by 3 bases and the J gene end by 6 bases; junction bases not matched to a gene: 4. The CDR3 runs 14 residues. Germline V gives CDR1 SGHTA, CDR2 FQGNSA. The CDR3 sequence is CASSFASGPNEQFF. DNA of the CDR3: TGTGCCAGCAGCTTTGCTAGCGGGCCCAATGAGCAGTTCTTC.

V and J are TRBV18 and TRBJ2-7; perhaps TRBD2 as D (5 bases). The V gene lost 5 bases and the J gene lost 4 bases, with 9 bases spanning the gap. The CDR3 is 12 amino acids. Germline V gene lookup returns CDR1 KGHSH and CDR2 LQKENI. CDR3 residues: CASSTDSYEQYV. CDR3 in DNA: TGTGCCAGCTCAACGGACTCTTACGAGCAGTACGTC.

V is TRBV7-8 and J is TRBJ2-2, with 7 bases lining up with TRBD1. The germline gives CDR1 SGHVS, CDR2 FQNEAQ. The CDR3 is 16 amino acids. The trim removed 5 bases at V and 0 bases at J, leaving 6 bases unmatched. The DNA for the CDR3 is TGTGCCAGCAGCAAACCCGGGACAGCGAACACCGGGGAGCTGTTTTTT. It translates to CASSKPGTANTGELFF. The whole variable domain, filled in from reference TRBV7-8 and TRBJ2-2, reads GAGVSQSPRYKVAKRGQDVALRCDPISGHVSLFWYQQALGQGPEFLTYFQNEAQLDKSGLPSDRFFAERPEGSVSTLKIQRTQQEDSAVYLCASSKPGTANTGELFFGEGSRLTVL.

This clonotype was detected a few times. The CDR3 reads CASSLAGGYHSPLHF. CDR3 nucleotides: TGTGCCAGCAGCTTAGCTGGAGGGTATCATTCACCCCTCCACTTT. The V and J genes are TRBV11-2 and TRBJ1-6; D not resolved. V lost 1 base and J 8 bases, leaving 12 bases between the germline ends. The CDR3 extends over 15 amino acids. CDR1 and CDR2 (germline): SGHAT, FQNNGV.

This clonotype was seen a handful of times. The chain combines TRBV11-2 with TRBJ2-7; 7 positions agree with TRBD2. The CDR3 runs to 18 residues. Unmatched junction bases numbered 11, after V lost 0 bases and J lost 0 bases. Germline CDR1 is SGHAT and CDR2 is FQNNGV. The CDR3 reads CASSLDGDYRIRSYEQYF. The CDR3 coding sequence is TGTGCCAGCAGCTTAGACGGGGACTACCGAATCCGCTCCTACGAGCAGTACTTC.

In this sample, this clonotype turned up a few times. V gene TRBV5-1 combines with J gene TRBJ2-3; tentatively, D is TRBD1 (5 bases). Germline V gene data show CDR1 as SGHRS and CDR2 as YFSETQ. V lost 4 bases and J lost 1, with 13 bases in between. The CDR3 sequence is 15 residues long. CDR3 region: CASSIDSPRTDTQYF. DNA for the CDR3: TGCGCCAGCAGCATAGACAGTCCTCGCACAGATACGCAGTATTTT. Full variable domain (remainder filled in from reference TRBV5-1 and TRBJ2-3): KAGVTQTPRYLIKTRGQQVTLSCSPISGHRSVSWYQQTPGQGLQFLFEYFSETQRNKGNFPGRFSGRQFSNSRSEMNVSTLELGDSALYLCASSIDSPRTDTQYFGPGTRLTVL.

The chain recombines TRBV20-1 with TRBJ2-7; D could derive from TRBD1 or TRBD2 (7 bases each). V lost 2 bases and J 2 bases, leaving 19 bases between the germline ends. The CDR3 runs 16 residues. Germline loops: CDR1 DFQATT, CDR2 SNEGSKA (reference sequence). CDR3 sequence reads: CSARSGRQGGTYEQYF. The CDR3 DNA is TGCAGTGCTAGATCCGGGCGACAGGGAGGGACCTACGAGCAGTACTTC.

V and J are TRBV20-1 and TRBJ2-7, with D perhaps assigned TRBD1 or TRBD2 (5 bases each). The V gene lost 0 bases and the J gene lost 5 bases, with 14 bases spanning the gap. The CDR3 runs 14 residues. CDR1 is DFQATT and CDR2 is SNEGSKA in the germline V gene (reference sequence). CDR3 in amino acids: CSARDRTGTHEQYF. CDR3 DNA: TGCAGTGCTAGAGATCGGACGGGGACCCACGAGCAGTACTTC.